The clone carrying this TCR beta chain was detected a few times. Its antigen is currently unknown. The source of the sample is a study of cytomegalovirus exposure and HLA in healthy donors. About the research overall: Roughly 180 million T cells yielded 100 million to 130 million unique TCR beta sequences, as an earlier analysis found. In an early release, HLA-typed donors contributed 75 million to 85 million unique TCR sequences.

Whole-study findings and limits: Analysis was carried out at a later point, and it linked a missense DCLRE1C variant to TCR beta V- and J-gene trimming. The authors later found TCR association rates varying by HLA locus, with DRB1 most and HLA-C fewest.

The PCR used 60 Vbeta and 13 Jbeta primers. Some clones are missing from TCRdb's copy, which holds only in-frame ones; the method was immunoSEQ multiplex PCR. The sample has 150,000 to 160,000 clones, roughly 80% seen once; the top ten hold 4%. The receptor was derived from a woman aged 40-49 years in good health and CMV-seronegative. The sample was PBMCs.

The CDR3 bases are TGTGCCAGCAGCCCCCAGTTAGACAGGAACACTGAAGCTTTCTTT. Translation gives CASSPQLDRNTEAFF. V gene TRBV5-6 combines with J gene TRBJ1-1, with a weak D call TRBD1 (5 bases). The V end lost 4 bases, the J end lost 1 base, and 14 bases lay between the germline ends. Germline CDR1 and CDR2: SGHDT and YYEEEE. The CDR3 covers 15 residues.